The rows below give T cell receptor beta chains drawn from one sample of a study of blood T cell repertoires in COVID-19. Here immunoSEQ multiplex PCR was the method, and the copy in TCRdb shows in-frame clones only, minus some. The data contain some 180,000 clones, around 85% of them singletons. The sample consisted of peripheral blood. These receptor sequences come from a woman in her sixties with acute or convalescent COVID-19. The CDR3 runs from the conserved cysteine through the conserved F or W. A D gene is named only where the DNA matches it firmly. A clone size is listed for some rows: how often the clone was seen (once, few, many), or a class if it is expanded.

v_call	j_call	clone_size	d_call	cdr3_nt	cdr3_aa
TRBV29-1	TRBJ2-1	-	TRBD2	TGCAGCGTTGGACTAGCGGGAGGATCCTACAATGAGCAGTTCTTC	CSVGLAGGSYNEQFF
TRBV11-2	TRBJ2-1	-	TRBD1	TGTGCCAGCAGCACCCGAGGGACAGGGAACAATGAGCAGTTCTTC	CASSTRGTGNNEQFF
TRBV3-1/TRBV3-2	TRBJ1-1	-	-	TGTGCCAGCAGCCACGCGTTGCTCATCAGGGGTAGCACTGAAGCTTTCTTT	CASSHALLIRGSTEAFF
TRBV5-5	TRBJ2-3	-	TRBD2	TGTGCCAGCAGCTTCGCTAGCGGGAGCGTGGATACGCAGTATTTT	CASSFASGSVDTQYF
TRBV28	TRBJ1-2	-	TRBD1	TGTGCCAGCAGTTCGCCGACAGGGATGTTGTCTGGCTACACCTTC	CASSSPTGMLSGYTF
TRBV19	TRBJ1-4	-	TRBD1	TGTGCCAGTAGTATCCCGACAGGGTTGGTTGAAAAACTGTTTTTT	CASSIPTGLVEKLFF
TRBV15	TRBJ2-3	-	TRBD2	TGTGCCACCAAGCGGGAGGGGCGGGGAGAAACAGATACGCAGTATTTT	CATKREGRGETDTQYF
TRBV7-2	TRBJ1-5	-	-	TGTGCCAGCAGCTTACGGCAGGGGAGCAATCAGCCCCAGCATTTT	CASSLRQGSNQPQHF
TRBV7-9	TRBJ1-2	-	-	TGTGCCAGCAGCTTAGGTATCGGACACGGGACAAATCCCCGCGGCTACACCTTC	CASSLGIGHGTNPRGYTF
TRBV18	TRBJ1-1	-	-	TGTGCCAGCTCACCGAACGCGGGGGAAACTGAAGCTTTCTTT	CASSPNAGETEAFF
TRBV29-1	TRBJ2-5	-	TRBD2	TGCAGCGTTCCCCCTTCTAGCGGGACATGGGGGACCCAGTACTTC	CSVPPSSGTWGTQYF
TRBV18	TRBJ1-3	-	TRBD1	TGTGCCAGCTCACCTGACAGGGTGTCTGGAAACACCATATATTTT	CASSPDRVSGNTIYF
TRBV5-8	TRBJ2-7	-	TRBD2	TGTGCCAGCAGCTTGCCCTCCGGGACTAGCGAAGACGAGCAGTACTTC	CASSLPSGTSEDEQYF
TRBV15	TRBJ2-7	-	TRBD2	TGTGCCACCAGCAACGGGCAGCGGGGCGAGCAGTACTTC	CATSNGQRGEQYF
TRBV2	TRBJ2-5	once	-	TGTGCCAGCAGTGAAGGGCGCGGATGGGAGACCCAGTACTTC	CASSEGRGWETQYF
TRBV6-5	TRBJ1-3	-	-	TGTGCCAGCAGTTACTTGGGCAGCTCTGGAAACACCATATATTTT	CASSYLGSSGNTIYF
TRBV27	TRBJ1-1	-	-	TGTGCCAGCAGCCTAAAGGGAGGGGGCACTGAAGCTTTCTTT	CASSLKGGGTEAFF
TRBV19	TRBJ1-5	-	TRBD1	TGTGCCAGTAGCTCCGCGGGACAGCAACAGCCCCAGCATTTT	CASSSAGQQQPQHF
TRBV5-1	TRBJ2-1	once	-	TGCGCCAGTTCAGAACAGGGCCGGAGTTACAATGAGCAGTTCTTC	CASSEQGRSYNEQFF
TRBV6-2/TRBV6-3	TRBJ1-6	few	TRBD1	TGTGCCAGCAGCCCTCTCTGGACAGGGGTAAGGTCTTCACCCCTCCACTTT	CASSPLWTGVRSSPLHF
TRBV13	TRBJ2-3	-	-	TGTGCCAGCAGCTTTCGGGTAGACACAGATACGCAGTATTTT	CASSFRVDTDTQYF
TRBV2	TRBJ1-5	-	-	TGTGCCAGCAAGTCAGGGTTAAGCAATCAGCCCCAGCATTTT	CASKSGLSNQPQHF
TRBV5-1	TRBJ1-3	-	-	TGCGCCAGCAGCCCGGGACTGACTGGAAACACCATATATTTT	CASSPGLTGNTIYF
TRBV27	TRBJ1-6	once	-	TGTGCCAGCAGCTCTGGCCGTTCACCCCTCCACTTT	CASSSGRSPLHF
TRBV24-1	TRBJ1-5	-	TRBD1	TGTGCCAGCCGGACAGGGAGTAGCAATCAGCCCCAGCATTTT	CASRTGSSNQPQHF
TRBV2	TRBJ1-6	-	TRBD1	TGTGCCAGCAGGGCCGGGACAGTCAATTCACCCCTCCACTTT	CASRAGTVNSPLHF
TRBV5-1	TRBJ2-5	-	TRBD1	TGCGCCAGCAGCATCCGACCCGGGACAGGGACGTATTGGGGAAAAATTCAAGAGACCCAGTACTTC	CASSIRPGTGTYWGKIQETQYF
TRBV30	TRBJ1-6	-	TRBD1	TGTGCCTGGAGTGTACAGGGACAGGGGACCAGGCCCCTCCACTTT	CAWSVQGQGTRPLHF
TRBV19	TRBJ1-5	-	-	TGTGCCAGTAGTATATTGGAGGGCAATCAGCCCCAGCATTTT	CASSILEGNQPQHF
TRBV6-6	TRBJ2-6	-	-	TGTGCCAGCAGTTCCGATGCTAGCGTCCTGACTTTC	CASSSDASVLTF
TRBV28	TRBJ1-5	-	-	TGTGCCAGCAGTTTATCTGCCGGACTCTTAAATCAGCCCCAGCATTTT	CASSLSAGLLNQPQHF
TRBV5-6	TRBJ1-5	-	-	TGTGCCAGCAGCTTGGGGGGCCAGGGGCAGCCCCAGCATTTT	CASSLGGQGQPQHF
TRBV6-5	TRBJ1-2	-	TRBD1	TGTGCCAGCAGCTACAGGGGTGGCTATGGCTACACCTTC	CASSYRGGYGYTF
TRBV15	TRBJ1-5	-	-	TGTGCCACCAGCAGAGATCAGGGAAATCAGCCCCAGCATTTT	CATSRDQGNQPQHF
TRBV6-5	TRBJ2-7	-	TRBD2	TGTGCCAGCAGTTGGACTAGCGGGACCTACGAGCAGTACTTC	CASSWTSGTYEQYF
TRBV3-1/TRBV3-2	TRBJ1-6	-	TRBD1	TGTGCCAGCAGCAGACCACAGGGGGACTTAATTGGATCACCCCTCCACTTT	CASSRPQGDLIGSPLHF
TRBV5-5	TRBJ2-1	-	TRBD2	TGTGCCAGCAGCTACCGGACTAGCGGGAGGGCGGTGAATGAGCAGTTCTTC	CASSYRTSGRAVNEQFF
TRBV12-3/TRBV12-4	TRBJ2-7	-	TRBD2	TGTGCCACGATAGGACTAGCGGGAAACGAGCAGTACTTC	CATIGLAGNEQYF
TRBV28	TRBJ1-2	-	TRBD1	TGTGCCAGCAGTTTAGCGGGGGGCGTACAGGGGGCGTATGGCTACACCTTC	CASSLAGGVQGAYGYTF
TRBV6-6	TRBJ2-7	-	TRBD1	TGTGCCAGCAGTTACTCGGGGGGACAGGGGGCCCACGAGCAGTACTTC	CASSYSGGQGAHEQYF
TRBV7-9	TRBJ1-2	-	TRBD1	TGTGCCAGCAGCTTTGGAGGACAGGGAGTTAGTGGCTACACCTTC	CASSFGGQGVSGYTF
TRBV19	TRBJ1-6	-	TRBD1	TGTGCCAGTACGCGAGGGACAGCGGCAAATTCACCCCTCCACTTT	CASTRGTAANSPLHF
TRBV7-6	TRBJ2-1	-	TRBD2	TGTGCCAGCAGCTTAGCGGGGACTAGCACCTACAATGAGCAGTTCTTC	CASSLAGTSTYNEQFF
TRBV7-9	TRBJ2-7	-	TRBD2	TGTGCCAGCAACTTAGCGGGAGACGGCTACGAGCAGTACTTC	CASNLAGDGYEQYF
TRBV4-1	TRBJ2-1	-	TRBD2	TGCGCCAGCAGCCAAGGGGACCGCCTGGGGGGGGGTGAGCAGTTCTTC	CASSQGDRLGGGEQFF
TRBV29-1	TRBJ1-5	-	-	TGCAGCGTTGGTGGCAGCAATCAGCCCCAGCATTTT	CSVGGSNQPQHF
TRBV24-1	TRBJ2-1	-	-	TGTGCCACCAGTGACTGGACTACGTCGAGTGAGCAGTTCTTC	CATSDWTTSSEQFF